Below, 15 T cell receptor beta chains from the same sample are listed, as sequenced in a study of CD8 T cells in Susac syndrome. It was with random hexamers that 0.5 to 1 ug RNA was reverse transcribed. One entry per CDR3 protein results from TCRdb running MiXCR on the immunoSEQ multiplex PCR reads. The sample includes 100,000 to 150,000 distinct CDR3 sequences, about 92% of them seen just once. The sequencing sample was made of CD4+ T cells from PBMCs. The receptors stem from a human donor with multiple sclerosis.

V is TRBV9 and J is TRBJ2-3, with 12 bases identical to TRBD2. This CDR3 has 16 amino acids. In germline, CDR1 is SGDLS, CDR2 YYNGEE. Trimming cost V 4 bases and J 5 bases; bases outside gene matches: 8. The DNA of the CDR3 is TGTGCCAGCAGCCCCCCTGGACTAGCGGGGCAAGATACGCAGTATTTT. As protein: CASSPPGLAGQDTQYF. The whole variable domain, remainder taken from reference TRBV9 and TRBJ2-3, is DSGVTQTPKHLITATGQRVTLRCSPRSGDLSVYWYQQSLDQGLQFLIQYYNGEERAKGNILERFSAQQFPDLHSELNLSSLELGDSALYFCASSPPGLAGQDTQYFGPGTRLTVL.

The rearrangement joins TRBV6-6 to TRBJ2-3; D gene ambiguous. Deletions cut 4 bases from V and 2 bases from J, with 10 bases between. The CDR3 runs to 14 residues. Germline V gene lookup returns CDR1 MNHNY and CDR2 SVGAGI (reference sequence). CDR3 DNA: TGTGCCAGCAGTTTTTGGCAGCCCACAGATACGCAGTATTTT. It is translated as CASSFWQPTDTQYF.

The V and J genes are TRBV6-6 and TRBJ1-6; D is uncertain. The V end was cut by 7 bases, the J end by 9 bases, with 16 bases between. Germline CDR1 is MNHNY and CDR2 is SVGAGI (reference sequence). This CDR3 spans 14 amino acids. The CDR3 coding sequence is TGTGCCAGCATCCAAGAGCACCTCGGTTCACCCCTCCACTTT. The encoded protein is CASIQEHLGSPLHF.

The rearrangement joins TRBV27 to TRBJ2-1; weak D call: TRBD1 (6 bases). Germline CDR1 reads MNHEY; CDR2 reads SMNVEV (reference sequence). The CDR3 totals 16 residues. Trimming stripped 3 bases from V and 8 bases from J, with 20 bases between. CDR3 protein: CASSFWGPQGSDEQFF. The CDR3 DNA follows: TGTGCCAGCAGTTTTTGGGGGCCCCAGGGAAGCGATGAGCAGTTCTTC.

The chain recombines TRBV7-9 with TRBJ1-2; no clear D gene. The germline V gene has CDR1 SEHNR and CDR2 FQNEAQ (reference sequence). This CDR3 spans 12 amino acids. With 5 bases removed from V and 7 bases from J, the gap between germline ends came to 11 bases. CDR3 coding DNA: TGTGCCAGCAGCCCCCCCGACGGTGGCTACACCTTC. It yields the protein CASSPPDGGYTF.

The genes are TRBV7-9 and TRBJ2-7; TRBD1 aligns across 8 bases. The J segment lost 2 bases and the V segment lost 0 bases, leaving 3 bases of the junction unmatched. CDR1 and CDR2 from the germline V gene are SEHNR and FQNEAQ (reference sequence). The CDR3 has 15 residues. In DNA form, the CDR3 reads TGTGCCAGCAGCTTAGCGCGGGACAGGACCTACGAGCAGTACTTC. Its translation: CASSLARDRTYEQYF.

V usage is TRBV9 and J usage is TRBJ1-2, with D possibly matching TRBD1 (5 bases). Germline V gives CDR1 SGDLS, CDR2 YYNGEE. The CDR3 spans 14 residues. Trimming removed 0 bases from V and 6 bases from J, with 12 bases in between. CDR3 in DNA: TGTGCCAGCAGCGTAGGAGAGGGGCAGAATGGCTACACCTTC. Its translation is CASSVGEGQNGYTF. Together with reference TRBV9 and TRBJ1-2, the CDR3 gives the full variable domain: DSGVTQTPKHLITATGQRVTLRCSPRSGDLSVYWYQQSLDQGLQFLIQYYNGEERAKGNILERFSAQQFPDLHSELNLSSLELGDSALYFCASSVGEGQNGYTFGSGTRLTVV.

This sequence joins TRBV28 and TRBJ1-4, with D possibly TRBD1 on 5 matching bases. Trimming removed 3 bases from V and 7 bases from J, with 9 bases in between. The germline CDR1 and CDR2 sequences are MDHEN and SYDVKM. The CDR3 runs 13 residues. CDR3 sequence: CASSLLQAEKLFF. CDR3 in DNA: TGTGCCAGCAGTTTGTTACAGGCTGAAAAACTGTTTTTT.

The genes are TRBV5-1 and TRBJ2-5; perhaps D is TRBD1 or TRBD2 (5 bases each). V was clipped by 4 bases and J by 4 bases, with 14 bases between them. Germline CDR1 SGHRS, CDR2 YFSETQ. This CDR3 has 14 residues. The CDR3 DNA reads TGCGCCAGCAGCCCGTTGGGGGACGGAGAGACCCAGTACTTC. This translates into CASSPLGDGETQYF.

This clonotype was seen just once. The gene calls are TRBV4-2 and TRBJ1-3, with TRBD1 matching 7 bases. From germline, CDR1 is LGHNA and CDR2 YNFKEQ. V lost 3 bases to trimming and J lost 2 bases; unmatched junction nucleotides: 1. The CDR3 length is 14 residues. Here the CDR3 DNA reads TGTGCCAGCAGCCACGACAGGGCTGGAAACACCATATATTTT. Its protein is CASSHDRAGNTIYF.

The chain joins TRBV6-1 to TRBJ2-1, with TRBD2 identical over 14 bases. Germline loops: CDR1 MNHNS, CDR2 SASEGT. The CDR3 totals 16 residues. Trimming at V came to 6 bases and at J to 6 bases, leaving 7 bases not matched to a gene. This CDR3 reads CASSQLTSGGANEQFF. CDR3 coding DNA: TGTGCCAGCAGCCAACTGACTAGCGGGGGGGCCAATGAGCAGTTCTTC.

This clonotype has only one observation. This chain connects TRBV27 to TRBJ2-5; 7 bases match TRBD1. The germline gives CDR1 MNHEY, CDR2 SMNVEV (reference sequence). This CDR3 spans 14 amino acids. With 4 bases clipped from V and 14 bases from J, the junction kept 16 bases outside the gene matches. CDR3: CASSSSLRQGGSYF. The CDR3 bases are TGTGCCAGCAGTTCCTCCCTTCGACAGGGTGGATCATACTTC.

This sequence joins TRBV4-3 and TRBJ1-4; 7 bases line up with TRBD1. Germline V gene sequence: CDR1 LGHNA, CDR2 YSLEER. Trimming removed 0 bases from V and 7 bases from J; junction bases left unmatched: 8. The CDR3 extends over 16 amino acids. CDR3: CASSQDRQGGREKLFF. The CDR3 region has the DNA TGCGCCAGCAGCCAAGACAGACAGGGTGGTCGTGAAAAACTGTTTTTT.

The chain joins TRBV29-1 to TRBJ1-1; no definite D call. Between the trimmed V and J ends, which lost 5 bases and 0 bases, there was a span of 10 bases. The CDR3 length is 13 residues. CDR1 and CDR2 from the germline V gene are SQVTM and ANQGSEA. DNA for the CDR3: TGCAGCGTTCTAATTCAGTTGAACACTGAAGCTTTCTTT. Its translation: CSVLIQLNTEAFF.

This rearrangement joins TRBV7-9 to TRBJ1-1, with D perhaps matching TRBD1 (5 bases). The length of the CDR3 is 14 residues. V gave up 4 bases and J gave up 1 base, with 10 bases separating them. The germline V gene encodes CDR1 SEHNR and CDR2 FQNEAQ (reference sequence). CDR3 loop: CASSWQGRNTEAFF. The CDR3 nucleotides are TGTGCCAGCAGCTGGCAGGGTAGGAACACTGAAGCTTTCTTT.